The next 27 T cell receptor beta chains were all read from a single sample in a study of blood T cell repertoires in COVID-19. TCRdb's copy holds only in-frame clones and misses some; the assay was immunoSEQ multiplex PCR. The repertoire holds around 150,000 clones, with roughly 89% as singletons. The sequenced sample consisted of peripheral blood. The receptors originated from a human donor in a cohort sampled during active COVID-19.

The chain employs TRBV28 and TRBJ1-2; 7 bases agree with TRBD1. CDR1 is MDHEN and CDR2 is SYDVKM in the germline V gene. Trimming cost V 6 bases and J 6 bases; bases outside gene matches: 4. The CDR3 is made up of 12 amino acids. CDR3 region: CASRTTGDGYTF. CDR3 nucleotides: TGTGCCAGCAGAACTACAGGGGATGGCTACACCTTC.

This chain connects TRBV6-5 to TRBJ1-1, with a weak D call TRBD1 (6 bases). Germline V CDR1 and CDR2: MNHEY, SVGAGI. The CDR3 loop spans 13 amino acids. Between the trimmed V and J ends, which lost 10 bases and 0 bases, there was a span of 12 bases. The CDR3 loop reads CATWGQLNTEAFF. The CDR3 DNA reads TGTGCCACCTGGGGGCAATTGAACACTGAAGCTTTCTTT.

V usage is TRBV10-3 and J usage is TRBJ1-4, with 8 positions matching TRBD1. The CDR3 runs to 14 residues. J gave up 5 bases and V 5 bases, and 4 bases lay outside the gene matches. Germline V lookup: CDR1 ENHRY, CDR2 SYGVKD. The CDR3 bases are TGTGCCATCAGTAAGGGGACAGGCAATGAAAAACTGTTTTTT. Its translation is CAISKGTGNEKLFF.

The chain uses TRBV21-1 and TRBJ2-7; no DNA check was done on the table's D call, TRBD2. TRBV21-1 is termed a pseudogene. The CDR3 contains 20 residues. The CDR3 sequence: CASSKAGTSGNLGPGYEQYF. In DNA form, the CDR3 reads TGTGCCAGCAGCAAAGCGGGGACTAGCGGGAACCTTGGCCCGGGATACGAGCAGTACTTC.

This sequence joins TRBV5-1 and TRBJ2-7; the match to TRBD2 covers 9 bases. The V segment lost 4 bases and the J segment 11 bases; nucleotides outside the gene matches: 10. CDR1 is SGHRS, CDR2 YFSETQ, per germline. The CDR3 runs 13 residues. CDR3 loop: CASSPGVAGGKYF. CDR3 nucleotides: TGCGCCAGCAGCCCCGGGGTCGCGGGAGGGAAGTACTTC.

V and J are TRBV28 and TRBJ2-7; TRBD2 matches 13 bases. With V trimmed by 2 bases and J by 0 bases, 16 bases remained unmatched. There are 21 residues in the CDR3. Germline values: CDR1 MDHEN, CDR2 SYDVKM. The CDR3 loop is CASSLILWGLAGQSSSYEQYF. The CDR3 DNA follows: TGTGCCAGCAGTTTAATTTTATGGGGACTAGCGGGGCAATCGAGCTCCTACGAGCAGTACTTC.

This rearrangement joins TRBV28 to TRBJ1-5; D is unresolved. V was pared by 5 bases and J by 7 bases, with 9 bases between. The CDR3 is 12 amino acids. CDR1 and CDR2 (germline): MDHEN, SYDVKM. CDR3 loop: CASSPYMQPQHF. CDR3 DNA: TGTGCCAGCAGTCCTTACATGCAGCCCCAGCATTTT.

V and J are TRBV28 and TRBJ2-7, with TRBD1 as a possible D gene (6 bases). The CDR3 sequence is 16 residues long. Between the trimmed V and J ends, which lost 6 bases and 0 bases, there was a span of 18 bases. Looked up from germline, CDR1 is MDHEN and CDR2 is SYDVKM. The CDR3 sequence: CASSSLGQGNSYEQYF. As DNA, the CDR3 is TGTGCCAGCAGCTCTCTGGGGCAGGGGAACTCCTACGAGCAGTACTTC. Variable domain in full (rest from reference TRBV28 and TRBJ2-7): DVKVTQSSRYLVKRTGEKVFLECVQDMDHENMFWYRQDPGLGLRLIYFSYDVKMKEKGDIPEGYSVSREKKERFSLILESASTNQTSMYLCASSSLGQGNSYEQYFGPGTRLTVT.

The chain combines TRBV6-5 with TRBJ2-7; possible D gene TRBD1, 6 bases. CDR3 length: 13 residues. Trimming removed 6 bases at V and 0 bases at J, with 9 bases between. Looked up from germline, CDR1 is MNHEY and CDR2 is SVGAGI. The CDR3 coding sequence is TGTGCCAGCAGATCAGGGGCCTCCTACGAGCAGTACTTC. Translation: CASRSGASYEQYF.

This chain uses TRBV30 with TRBJ1-4; possible D gene TRBD1, 6 bases. Germline V gives CDR1 GTSNPN, CDR2 SVGIG (reference sequence). The V and J ends lost 6 bases and 8 bases respectively, with 19 bases between them. The CDR3 has 14 residues. In DNA, the CDR3 is TGTGCCTGCCTCCTCAGGGGCCTCGGGGAAAAACTGTTTTTT. Translated: CACLLRGLGEKLFF.

The CDR3: CASRRTWTGAYEQYF. Here the CDR3 DNA reads TGTGCCAGCAGACGAACCTGGACAGGCGCCTACGAGCAGTACTTC. The chain is built from TRBV11-1 and TRBJ2-7, with 7 bases identical to TRBD1. The CDR3 covers 15 residues. Germline CDR1 is SGHAT and CDR2 is FQDESV (reference sequence). Losses at the gene ends were 6 bases for V and 2 bases for J; bases not matched to a gene: 10.

The rearrangement joins TRBV3-1 (or the pseudogene TRBV3-2) to TRBJ2-2, with 12 bases fitting TRBD2. The CDR3 is made up of 19 amino acids. CDR1 is LGHDT and CDR2 is YNNKEL in the germline V gene (reference sequence). The trim removed 1 base at V and 3 bases at J, leaving 9 bases unmatched. As DNA, the CDR3 is TGTGCCAGCAGCCAAGGGACTAGCGGGATGTTTGGATACACCGGGGAGCTGTTTTTT. Translation: CASSQGTSGMFGYTGELFF.

This clone was counted a few times. The chain has TRBV6-6 and TRBJ2-1; TRBD2 matches at 9 bases. Germline V lookup: CDR1 MNHNY, CDR2 SVGAGI (reference sequence). This CDR3 contains 15 residues. V was pared by 5 bases and J by 6 bases, with 8 bases of the junction left unmatched. The CDR3 nucleotides read TGTGCCAGCAGTCAGTTAGCGGGAGTTGGCAATGAGCAGTTCTTC. Translation: CASSQLAGVGNEQFF.

The chain links TRBV5-1 to TRBJ2-1, with D possibly being TRBD1 (5 bases). V lost 5 bases, J lost 5 bases, and 17 bases lay in between. This CDR3 has 15 residues. CDR1 and CDR2 (germline): SGHRS, YFSETQ. DNA for the CDR3: TGCGCCAGCAGATCTGGGGCCCCGCAAAACAATGAGCAGTTCTTC. This encodes CASRSGAPQNNEQFF.

The chain is built from TRBV7-9 and TRBJ2-5; D might be TRBD1 (6 bases). CDR1 is SEHNR and CDR2 is FQNEAQ in the germline V gene (reference sequence). Trimming left V 5 bases short and J 1 base short, with 11 bases between. The CDR3 runs to 14 residues. DNA for the CDR3: TGTGCCAGCAGCCCTTACAGGGCCCAAGAGACCCAGTACTTC. This encodes CASSPYRAQETQYF.

This clone showed up just once. The V call is TRBV19, the J call TRBJ2-3, with TRBD1 matching 11 bases. There are 16 residues in the CDR3. J was trimmed by 3 bases and V by 3 bases; bases with no gene match: 5. Looked up from germline, CDR1 is LNHDA and CDR2 is SQIVND (reference sequence). CDR3 coding DNA: TGTGCCAGTAGTATCGGTGGGACAGGGGGAACAGATACGCAGTATTTT. Translation gives CASSIGGTGGTDTQYF.

The chain uses TRBV28 and TRBJ1-5; TRBD1 might be the D (5 bases). CDR3 length: 12 amino acids. Germline V gene sequence: CDR1 MDHEN, CDR2 SYDVKM. V was trimmed by 11 bases and J by 4 bases, leaving 12 bases between them. The CDR3 nucleotides are TGTGCCCTCGGGGGGTTGAATCAGCCCCAGCATTTT. Amino acids: CALGGLNQPQHF.

The chain is built from TRBV5-1 and TRBJ1-4; tentative D call: TRBD1 (6 bases). The CDR3 has 13 residues. Germline CDR1 is SGHRS and CDR2 is YFSETQ. Trimming took 4 bases from V and 4 from J, leaving 8 bases between them. Here the CDR3 reads CASSGQINEKLFF. The CDR3 DNA follows: TGCGCCAGCAGCGGACAGATTAATGAAAAACTGTTTTTT.

This sequence joins TRBV7-9 and TRBJ2-7; 8 bases map to TRBD1. With 5 bases clipped from V and 8 bases from J, the junction kept 11 bases outside the gene matches. The CDR3 length is 14 residues. The germline gives CDR1 SEHNR, CDR2 FQNEAQ (reference sequence). The CDR3: CASSVDRALDKQYF. CDR3 DNA sequence: TGTGCCAGCAGCGTGGACAGGGCCTTAGATAAGCAGTACTTC.

V usage is TRBV3-1 (or the pseudogene TRBV3-2) and J usage is TRBJ1-6, with D unresolved. The V and J ends lost 1 base and 7 bases respectively, with 11 bases between them. CDR1 and CDR2 (germline): LGHDT, YNNKEL (reference sequence). This CDR3 spans 15 amino acids. CDR3 residues: CASSQGQAGNSPLHF. The CDR3 DNA reads TGTGCCAGCAGCCAAGGGCAGGCGGGGAATTCACCCCTCCACTTT.

The chain uses TRBV25-1 and TRBJ1-1, with 7 bases lining up with TRBD1. Germline V gene lookup returns CDR1 MGHDK and CDR2 SYGVNS. The V and J ends lost 0 bases and 7 bases, in that order; junction bases with no gene match: 5. CDR3 length equals 14 residues. CDR3 sequence: CASSEYRQGHEAFF. The CDR3 DNA follows: TGTGCCAGCAGTGAATATAGACAGGGACATGAAGCTTTCTTT.

CDR3 amino acids: CASRRVAGEGQETQYF. The DNA for the CDR3 is TGTGCCAGTAGACGTGTAGCGGGAGAGGGCCAAGAGACCCAGTACTTC. The J gene is TRBJ2-5, the V gene TRBV19; 9 nucleotides match TRBD2. With 6 bases clipped from V and 1 base from J, the junction kept 9 bases outside the gene matches. The CDR3 is 16 residues long. The germline V gene encodes CDR1 LNHDA and CDR2 SQIVND (reference sequence).

This clone is termed medium-sized. Additional DNA sequences in this sample encode the identical CDR3. The chain combines TRBV29-1 with TRBJ1-1; 7 bases are shared with TRBD1. Germline V gene lookup returns CDR1 SQVTM and CDR2 ANQGSEA. CDR3 length: 13 residues. The J segment lost 1 base and the V segment lost 4 bases, leaving 3 bases of the junction unmatched. CDR3 sequence reads: CSVVQGGNTEAFF. In DNA form, the CDR3 reads TGCAGCGTTGTCCAGGGGGGGAACACTGAAGCTTTCTTT. Filled out from reference TRBV29-1 and TRBJ1-1, the complete variable domain reads SAVISQKPSRDICQRGTSLTIQCQVDSQVTMMFWYRQQPGQSLTLIATANQGSEATYESGFVIDKFPISRPNLTFSTLTVSNMSPEDSSIYLCSVVQGGNTEAFFGQGTRLTVV.

Comments on this clone: A read error may produce the germline difference seen at one junction end. The chain couples TRBV29-1 to TRBJ2-7, with D perhaps matching TRBD1 (6 bases). CDR3 size: 12 residues. Germline loops: CDR1 SQVTM, CDR2 ANQGSEA. CDR3 coding DNA: TGCAGCGTTGGAGAGCCACAGGGCATAAGTAACTTC. Residues: CSVGEPQGISNF.

The chain joins TRBV2 to TRBJ2-1; D perhaps matches TRBD2 (6 bases). With 4 bases removed from V and 9 bases from J, the gap between germline ends came to 16 bases. The CDR3 covers 14 residues. CDR1 SNHLY and CDR2 FYNNEI come from the germline V gene. CDR3 sequence (DNA): TGTGCCAGCAGTGTGAGGAGGGGTAATGGTGAGCAGTTCTTC. It codes for CASSVRRGNGEQFF.

V is TRBV6-5 and J is TRBJ2-5; 10 positions agree with TRBD2. The CDR3 sequence is 15 residues long. CDR1 and CDR2 from the germline V gene are MNHEY and SVGAGI. V lost 7 bases, J lost 5 bases, and 10 bases stayed unmatched. The CDR3 protein is CASIVSGGVWETQYF. CDR3 in DNA: TGTGCCAGCATTGTAAGCGGGGGGGTCTGGGAGACCCAGTACTTC.

As for this clone: The same CDR3 is also encoded by other DNA sequences in this sample. V usage is TRBV5-1 and J usage is TRBJ2-1; 7 nucleotides agree with TRBD1. The CDR3 sequence is 14 residues long. The germline CDR1 and CDR2 sequences are SGHRS and YFSETQ. The trim removed 4 bases at V and 6 bases at J, leaving 7 bases unmatched. The CDR3 nucleotides are TGCGCCAGCAGCCTCGGGACAGCCTCCAATGAGCAGTTCTTC. Translated: CASSLGTASNEQFF. The complete variable domain, with remaining parts taken from reference TRBV5-1 and TRBJ2-1, reads KAGVTQTPRYLIKTRGQQVTLSCSPISGHRSVSWYQQTPGQGLQFLFEYFSETQRNKGNFPGRFSGRQFSNSRSEMNVSTLELGDSALYLCASSLGTASNEQFFGPGTRLTVL.